The rows below give T cell receptor beta chains drawn from one sample of a study of regulatory T cells in long-lasting Graves disease. Using its own MiXCR run on the multiplex PCR reads, TCRdb lists one record per CDR3 protein. The data contain roughly 530,000 distinct CDR3 sequences, around 15% of them singletons. The sample was also linked to a second study, of T cells in Graves' hyperthyroidism and ophthalmopathy.

The specimen comprised peripheral blood mononuclear cells (PBMCs), sampled at new diagnosis, from a patient treated with antithyroid drugs. These receptors all stem from a woman in her forties or fifties with Graves disease. Each CDR3 is given without its conserved first and last residue. Fields, in order: V gene, clone size, CDR3 protein. Size is stated for part of the rows, as once, few or many counts, or as a class when the clone is expanded.

V gene: TRBV3-1; clone size: -; CDR3 protein: ASSQDPRTRGDQPQH
V gene: TRBV30; clone size: many; CDR3 protein: AWSVWGTGSSYEQY
V gene: TRBV11-2; clone size: many; CDR3 protein: ASRAGGGFTEAF
V gene: TRBV7-9; clone size: -; CDR3 protein: ASSSWGGINYGYT
V gene: TRBV3-1; clone size: -; CDR3 protein: ASRSGRGLTYEQY
V gene: TRBV4-1; clone size: few; CDR3 protein: ASSPSRLDMETQY
V gene: TRBV29-1; clone size: -; CDR3 protein: SVESPGVGSYEQY
V gene: TRBV6-1; clone size: many; CDR3 protein: ASSEGVTPY
V gene: TRBV11-2; clone size: many; CDR3 protein: ASSLNAGQETQY
V gene: TRBV3-1; clone size: many; CDR3 protein: ASSQGTRGGKNTQY
V gene: TRBV3-1; clone size: few; CDR3 protein: ASSQPAVAGHLTDTQY
V gene: TRBV5-1; clone size: many; CDR3 protein: ASSLVQDYNEQF